The clone carrying this T cell receptor beta chain was seen ten or more times. What it binds is not known. Time point defined: patch test 2, 6 weeks after DPC sensitization. Treatment of the sample: therapeutic diphenylcyclopropenone sensitization with weekly scalp DPC. The data belong to a study of human T cells and chemical hapten exposure. Overall study results and limits: Controls formed significantly fewer large CDR3 similarity clusters than expanded TCRs did.

In the authors' methods: A typical sample had some 95,000 TCRs, with roughly 23,224 to 690,600 overall. TCRdb analysed the RACE reads with MiXCR anew, one entry per CDR3 protein. Clone size and V and J calls follow TCRdb, not the original study. The table lists 69,000 or so distinct CDR3 sequences, about 9.3% of them singletons. The V end lost 2 bases, the J end lost 6 bases, and 21 bases lay between the germline ends. Germline V CDR1 and CDR2: LGHNA, YNFKEQ. The CDR3 spans 17 residues. The chain has TRBV4-2 and TRBJ2-3, with a tentative D call TRBD1 (6 bases). The TCR originated in a woman aged 45-65 years with alopecia areata. Some clones in this sample may be carry-over from other donors' samples. This specimen was whole blood, taken in connection with sensitization to the hapten diphenylcyclopropenone (DPC). Here the CDR3 DNA reads TGTGCCAGCAGCCAATTTGGGGCCCAGGGGCTCACCGATACGCAGTATTTT. This gives the protein CASSQFGAQGLTDTQYF.